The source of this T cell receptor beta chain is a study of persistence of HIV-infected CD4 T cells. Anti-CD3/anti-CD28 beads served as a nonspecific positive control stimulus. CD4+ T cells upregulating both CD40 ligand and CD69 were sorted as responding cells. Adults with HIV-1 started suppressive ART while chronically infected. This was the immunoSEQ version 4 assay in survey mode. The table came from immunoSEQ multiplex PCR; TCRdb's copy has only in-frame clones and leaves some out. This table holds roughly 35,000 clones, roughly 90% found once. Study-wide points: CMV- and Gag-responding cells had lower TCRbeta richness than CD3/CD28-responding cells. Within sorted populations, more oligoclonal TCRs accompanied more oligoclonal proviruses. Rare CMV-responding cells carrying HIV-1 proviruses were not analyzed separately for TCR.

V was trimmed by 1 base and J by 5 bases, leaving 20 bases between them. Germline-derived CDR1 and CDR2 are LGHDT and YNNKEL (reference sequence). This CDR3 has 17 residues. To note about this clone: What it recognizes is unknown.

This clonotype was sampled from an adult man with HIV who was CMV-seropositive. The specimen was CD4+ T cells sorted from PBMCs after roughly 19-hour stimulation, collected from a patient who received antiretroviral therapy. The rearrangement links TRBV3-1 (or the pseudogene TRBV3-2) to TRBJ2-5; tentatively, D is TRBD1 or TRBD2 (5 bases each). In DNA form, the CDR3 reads TGTGCCAGCAGCCAAGGCCCGGGGCGCGGACTTGCCGAGACCCAGTACTTC. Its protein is CASSQGPGRGLAETQYF.